The 14 T cell receptor beta chains presented below share a single source sample, sequenced in a study of tumor-infiltrating lymphocytes in primary liver carcinoma. TCR beta cDNA was reverse-transcribed from around 0.55 ug of total RNA. The reaction used a constant-region primer and ProtoScript II reverse transcriptase. Slightly modified ARM-PCR, run as three nested multiplex PCR rounds, produced the TCR beta libraries. The first two PCR rounds used TRBV1-TRBV30 primers with a Cbeta primer, 9 to 11 cycles each. TCRdb recomputed calls from the multiplex PCR reads with MiXCR, one row per CDR3 protein. The table lists hundreds of thousands of distinct CDR3 sequences, 60% to 80% of them singletons. For blood RNA, unsorted whole blood served as the source, and germline DNA was extracted too. Material for sequencing was peripheral blood. These receptor sequences come from a man aged 35 to 55 with primary liver carcinoma and hepatitis B virus infection.

As regards this clonotype: A read error is possible here, since a much larger clone lies one base away. V is TRBV6-6 and J is TRBJ2-2; D ambiguous. The germline CDR1 and CDR2 sequences are MNHNY and SVGAGI (reference sequence). The CDR3 spans 16 residues. Trimming removed 1 base at V and 0 bases at J, with 9 bases between. Here the CDR3 DNA reads TGTGCCAGCAGTTACTATCCAGTGGCGAACACCGGGGAGCTGTTTTTT. Its protein product is CASSYYPVANTGELFF.

Details on this clonotype: A junction boundary mismatches the germline segment, possibly from a read error. The rearrangement joins TRBV5-1 to TRBJ2-2, with D unclear. Germline V lookup: CDR1 SGHRS, CDR2 YFSETQ. This CDR3 is built from 14 residues. CDR3: CDSSLAQNTGELFF. The CDR3 region has the DNA TGCGACAGCAGCTTGGCACAGAACACCGGGGAGCTGTTTTTT.

For this clonotype: An end of the junction differs from the germline gene, which may be a read error. The chain couples TRBV6-7 to TRBJ2-5; 10 positions match TRBD2. TRBV6-7 falls under the ORF class, with uncertain function. The CDR3 sequence is 17 residues long. CDR3 nucleotides: TGTGCCAGCAGTTACTCGTGTTATCTAGCGGGAGAAGAGACCCAATACTTC. It codes for CASSYSCYLAGEETQYF.

Details on this clonotype: The junction departs from germline at one end; a sequencing error may be responsible. The chain couples TRBV12-3 or TRBV12-4 to TRBJ1-6; possible D gene TRBD1, 5 bases. The CDR3 has 14 residues. The CDR3 region is CARSPRVSDSPPHF. The CDR3 DNA reads as TGTGCCAGGAGTCCCAGGGTCTCGGATTCACCCCCCCACTTT.

This clonotype was seen a few times. The junction shows a germline mismatch at one end, possibly a read error. The chain employs TRBV6-5 and TRBJ1-2, with 7 bases that match TRBD1. The CDR3 has 14 residues. Germline-derived CDR1 and CDR2 are MNHEY and SVGAGI. CDR3 sequence reads: CTSSSEGQIYGYTF. Written as DNA, the CDR3 is TGTACCAGCAGTTCCGAGGGACAGATCTATGGCTACACCTTC.

Points on this clonotype: At one boundary the junction diverges from the germline segment, which might be a read error. The chain links TRBV28 to TRBJ2-3, with 9 bases lining up with TRBD2. Germline V lookup: CDR1 MDHEN, CDR2 SYDVKM. This CDR3 is 18 amino acids long. The CDR3 bases are TGTGCCAGCAGCCCACTAGCGGGCCCTCCTGGGCTGACAGATACGAAGTATTTT. Translating gives CASSPLAGPPGLTDTKYF.

To note about this clonotype: Possible read error: a much larger clone is one base away. The chain recombines TRBV5-5 with TRBJ2-3; D gene uncertain. Germline lookup yields CDR1 SGHKS and CDR2 YYEKEE (reference sequence). The CDR3 runs 12 residues. The CDR3 spells CANSQNVDTQYF. The CDR3 nucleotides read TGTGCCAACAGCCAGAATGTAGATACGCAGTATTTT. The entire variable domain, with the rest obtained from reference TRBV5-5 and TRBJ2-3, is as follows: DAGVTQSPTHLIKTRGQQVTLRCSPISGHKSVSWYQQVLGQGPQFIFQYYEKEERGRGNFPDRFSARQFPNYSSELNVNALLLGDSALYLCANSQNVDTQYFGPGTRLTVL.

Turning to this clonotype: Possible read error: a much larger clone is one base away. CDR3 DNA sequence: TGTGCCAGCTGCCTCCCCGGACGAGCCGGGTCCAACGTCCTGACTTTC. The encoded protein is CASCLPGRAGSNVLTF. The gene calls are TRBV6-6 and TRBJ2-6; D not resolved. CDR1 is MNHNY and CDR2 is SVGAGI in the germline V gene (reference sequence). V shed 8 bases and J shed 8 bases, with 22 bases lying between them. The CDR3 is 16 amino acids.

Note on this clonotype: A junction end diverges from the germline sequence, so it may reflect a read error. The V call is TRBV11-3, the J call TRBJ2-1; D unresolved. Germline CDR1 SGHNT, CDR2 YENEEA. The CDR3 sequence is 14 residues long. The CDR3 region has the DNA TGTACCAGTTCCTTCGGCCCGATAGGGAATGAGCAGTTCTTC. Translating gives CTSSFGPIGNEQFF.

The chain combines TRBV5-1 with TRBJ2-5; no clear D gene. The V and J ends lost 8 bases and 1 base respectively, with 15 bases between them. The CDR3 sequence is 14 residues long. Germline assignment: CDR1 SGHRS and CDR2 YFSETQ. The DNA for the CDR3 is TGCGCCAGTAGCCCCTTAAGGGCCCAAGAGACCCAGTACTTC. Translated: CASSPLRAQETQYF.

The chain couples TRBV6-2 or TRBV6-3 to TRBJ2-1; D remains unclear. V lost 6 bases and J 4 bases, leaving 16 bases between the germline ends. Germline CDR1 MNHEY, CDR2 SVGEGT. The CDR3 length is 15 residues. The DNA of the CDR3 is TGTGCCAGCAGACCAAGCGTGAGAAGGTACAATGAGCAGTTCTTC. As protein: CASRPSVRRYNEQFF.

The chain links TRBV7-9 to TRBJ2-1; 10 bases fit TRBD2. V gave up 5 bases and J gave up 8 bases; unmatched junction bases: 9. The CDR3 totals 15 residues. Germline values: CDR1 SEHNR, CDR2 FQNEAQ (reference sequence). The CDR3 reads CASSHGLAENHEQFF. CDR3 nucleotides: TGTGCCAGCAGCCACGGACTAGCGGAAAATCATGAGCAGTTCTTC.

This clonotype was recorded at least ten times. This chain links TRBV5-4 with TRBJ2-5; 10 bases match TRBD2. The germline V gene encodes CDR1 SGHNT and CDR2 YYREEE (reference sequence). The V segment lost 4 bases and the J segment 5 bases; nucleotides outside the gene matches: 5. CDR3 length: 14 residues. The CDR3 DNA reads as TGTGCCAGCAGCAACAGACTAGCGGGCGAGACCCAGTACTTC. This translates into CASSNRLAGETQYF.

Details on this clonotype: A read error may be the cause here, since a much bigger clone is one base away. It is unclear where the CDR3 begins or ends on the DNA, so no DNA is shown, and the CDR3 is as TCRdb lists it. V is TRBV29-1 and J is TRBJ2-7; the D segment call TRBD1 is taken from the table without a DNA check. Germline CDR1 and CDR2: SQVTM and ANQGSEA. The CDR3 comprises 14 residues, both ends counted. The CDR3 loop reads CSVATGTGGYEQCF.